The next 14 T cell receptor beta chains were all read from a single sample in a study of beta chain features in type 1 diabetes. Study results and limitations: Significant though moderate, a shortening of TCRB CDR3s appeared in all four CD4+ subsets of Type 1 diabetes patients.

All of the isolated RNA was reverse transcribed, so expressed TCRB transcripts were sequenced. Only in-frame clones appear in the TCRdb table, and some are missing; sequencing was by immunoSEQ multiplex PCR. The table includes a few hundred thousand clones, roughly 13% detected once. Which antigens these TCRs recognize remains unknown. The sample was naive CD4+ T cells from blood. The receptors stem from a young woman with type 1 diabetes.

The J gene is TRBJ2-5, the V gene TRBV10-2; perhaps TRBD2 as D (6 bases). Germline assignment: CDR1 WSHSY and CDR2 SAAADI. This CDR3 has 13 amino acids. Trimming removed 6 bases from V and 9 bases from J, with 17 bases in between. For the CDR3, the DNA is TGCGCCAGCAGGGGACTGACTGAGAAGCCCCAGTACTTC. Protein: CASRGLTEKPQYF.

The chain links TRBV27 to TRBJ1-5; 8 positions agree with TRBD1. The CDR3 sequence is 15 residues long. CDR1 and CDR2 from the germline V gene are MNHEY and SMNVEV (reference sequence). V dropped 5 bases and J dropped 5; count of bases not matched to a gene: 8. In nucleotides, the CDR3 is TGTGCCAGCAGTCCACAGACAGGGGCTTATCAGCCCCAGCATTTT. It specifies CASSPQTGAYQPQHF.

This clone has just a few counts. The gene calls are TRBV18 and TRBJ2-5; D gene uncertain. This CDR3 region has 14 residues. V was pared by 0 bases and J by 5 bases, with 10 bases between. CDR1 and CDR2 (germline): KGHSH, LQKENI. The CDR3 DNA is TGTGCCAGCTCACCACCGAATAGTGAGGAGACCCAGTACTTC. Translated: CASSPPNSEETQYF.

This clone was picked up a small number of times. The CDR3, as DNA: TGCGCCAGCAGCCAAGTGACGGACATATATGGCTACACCTTC. Amino acid sequence: CASSQVTDIYGYTF. The chain combines TRBV4-1 with TRBJ1-2; weak D call: TRBD1 (5 bases). Germline CDR1 MGHRA, CDR2 YSYEKL. The V and J ends lost 1 base and 5 bases respectively, with 11 bases between them. The CDR3 sequence is 14 residues long.

This clone was observed a handful of times. The J gene is TRBJ1-3, the V gene TRBV7-2; D not resolved. This CDR3 is 12 amino acids long. Trimming removed 2 bases at V and 4 bases at J, with 3 bases between. The germline CDR1 and CDR2 sequences are SGHTA and FQGNSA. The CDR3 spells CASSLTGNTIYF. CDR3 DNA sequence: TGTGCCAGCAGCTTAACAGGAAACACCATATATTTT.

The chain joins TRBV7-2 to TRBJ2-3, with TRBD2 matching 7 bases. This CDR3 comprises 16 residues. Germline lookup yields CDR1 SGHTA and CDR2 FQGNSA. Unmatched junction bases numbered 7, after V lost 4 bases and J lost 0 bases. CDR3 coding DNA: TGTGCCAGCAGCTATGCGGCTAGCGGTAGCACAGATACGCAGTATTTT. Translation: CASSYAASGSTDTQYF.

CDR3 in DNA: TGTGCCAGCAGTGAAGAGGGTCGTAATGAGCAGTTCTTC. It encodes CASSEEGRNEQFF. The chain couples TRBV25-1 to TRBJ2-1, with D maybe TRBD2 (5 bases). Per germline, CDR1 MGHDK and CDR2 SYGVNS. This CDR3 contains 13 residues. V shed 2 bases and J shed 7 bases, with 9 bases lying between them. The full variable domain, with the rest looked up from reference TRBV25-1 and TRBJ2-1, is EADIYQTPRYLVIGTGKKITLECSQTMGHDKMYWYQQDPGMELHLIHYSYGVNSTEKGDLSSESTVSRIRTEHFPLTLESARPSHTSQYLCASSEEGRNEQFFGPGTRLTVL.

This clone was seen a few times. J is TRBJ1-3 and V is TRBV5-1, with D unclear. Trimming pared 1 base from V and 10 bases from J, leaving 15 bases between. The CDR3 runs 14 residues. CDR1 is SGHRS and CDR2 is YFSETQ in the germline V gene. The CDR3 loop is CASSLNSGDGTIYF. The CDR3 DNA is TGCGCCAGCAGCTTGAATTCGGGTGATGGGACCATATATTTT. The full variable domain, rest sourced from reference TRBV5-1 and TRBJ1-3, is KAGVTQTPRYLIKTRGQQVTLSCSPISGHRSVSWYQQTPGQGLQFLFEYFSETQRNKGNFPGRFSGRQFSNSRSEMNVSTLELGDSALYLCASSLNSGDGTIYFGEGSWLTVV.

This clone was counted only a few times. The gene calls are TRBV19 and TRBJ2-7; weak D call: TRBD1 (5 bases). Per germline, CDR1 LNHDA and CDR2 SQIVND (reference sequence). V was pared by 6 bases and J by 6 bases, with 21 bases between. This CDR3 is 15 amino acids long. This CDR3 is CASRLHVGLVTEQYF. As DNA, the CDR3 is TGTGCCAGTAGACTTCACGTGGGGCTAGTCACCGAGCAGTACTTC.

J is TRBJ2-5 and V is TRBV29-1; D possibly corresponds to TRBD1 (6 bases). V was pared by 2 bases and J by 3 bases, with 7 bases between. Looked up from germline, CDR1 is SQVTM and CDR2 is ANQGSEA. The CDR3 contains 12 residues. DNA for the CDR3: TGCAGCGTTGAAAGGGGGAAAGAGACCCAGTACTTC. Amino acids: CSVERGKETQYF.

This clone was counted between two and nine times. The chain employs TRBV7-9 and TRBJ2-1; 10 bases map to TRBD2. V was clipped by 1 base and J by 8 bases; unmatched bases: 11. Germline V gene lookup returns CDR1 SEHNR and CDR2 FQNEAQ (reference sequence). CDR3 size: 17 residues. The DNA of the CDR3 is TGTGCCAGCAGCTTAGTCACCGGGACTAGCGTTGGTCATGAGCAGTTCTTC. Protein: CASSLVTGTSVGHEQFF.

The table lists this clone with a few counts. The chain is built from TRBV5-1 and TRBJ2-1, with TRBD1 matching 9 bases. This CDR3 is 16 amino acids long. Germline V CDR1 and CDR2: SGHRS, YFSETQ. V gave up 3 bases and J gave up 5 bases; unmatched junction bases: 9. The CDR3 sequence: CASSWETGGRDNEQFF. The CDR3 nucleotides are TGCGCCAGCAGCTGGGAGACAGGGGGTCGAGACAATGAGCAGTTCTTC.

The count of this clone is one. V gene TRBV6-1 combines with J gene TRBJ2-3, with TRBD2 matching 9 bases. In germline, CDR1 is MNHNS, CDR2 SASEGT. V dropped 0 bases and J dropped 4; count of bases not matched to a gene: 11. This CDR3 spans 18 amino acids. The CDR3 sequence: CASSEALLGGRASDTQYF. CDR3 DNA sequence: TGTGCCAGCAGTGAAGCGCTTCTCGGCGGGAGGGCATCAGATACGCAGTATTTT.

This clone was detected only a few times. V gene TRBV7-9 combines with J gene TRBJ2-7, with D possibly TRBD1 on 6 matching bases. This CDR3 contains 12 residues. V lost 3 bases, J lost 7 bases, and 10 bases lay in between. Germline CDR1 reads SEHNR; CDR2 reads FQNEAQ (reference sequence). The DNA of the CDR3 is TGTGCCAGCAGCTTGGGGGCGAGGGAGCAGTACTTC. Protein product: CASSLGAREQYF.